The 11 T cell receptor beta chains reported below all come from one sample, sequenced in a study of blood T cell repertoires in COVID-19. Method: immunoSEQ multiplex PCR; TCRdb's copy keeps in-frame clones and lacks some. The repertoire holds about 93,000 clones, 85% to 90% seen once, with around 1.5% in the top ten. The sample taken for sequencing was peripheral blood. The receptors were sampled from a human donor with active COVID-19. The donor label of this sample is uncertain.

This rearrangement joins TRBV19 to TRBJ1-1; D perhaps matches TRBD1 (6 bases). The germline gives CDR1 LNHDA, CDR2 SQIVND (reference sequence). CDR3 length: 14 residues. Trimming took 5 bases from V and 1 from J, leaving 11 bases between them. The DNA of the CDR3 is TGTGCCAGTAGTTTTCTGGGGGCGAACACTGAAGCTTTCTTT. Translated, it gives CASSFLGANTEAFF.

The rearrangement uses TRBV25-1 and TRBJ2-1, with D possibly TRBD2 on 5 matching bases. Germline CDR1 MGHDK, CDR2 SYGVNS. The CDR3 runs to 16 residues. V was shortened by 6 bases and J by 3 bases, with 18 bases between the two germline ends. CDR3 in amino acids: CASSGRPGWGYNEQFF. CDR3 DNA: TGTGCCAGCAGCGGCCGCCCGGGGTGGGGCTACAATGAGCAGTTCTTC.

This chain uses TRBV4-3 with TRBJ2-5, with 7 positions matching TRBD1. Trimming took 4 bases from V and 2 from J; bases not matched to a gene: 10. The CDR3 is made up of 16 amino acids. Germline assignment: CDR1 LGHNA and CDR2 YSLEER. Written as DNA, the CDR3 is TGCGCCAGCAGCCTAAATCCCCCGGGACAGCAAGAGACCCAGTACTTC. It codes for CASSLNPPGQQETQYF.

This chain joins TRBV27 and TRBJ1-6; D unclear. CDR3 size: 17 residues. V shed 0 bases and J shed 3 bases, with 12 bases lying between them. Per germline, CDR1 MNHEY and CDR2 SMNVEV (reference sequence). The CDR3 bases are TGTGCCAGCAGTTTATCGCCAGGTGATGGCTATAATTCACCCCTCCACTTT. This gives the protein CASSLSPGDGYNSPLHF.

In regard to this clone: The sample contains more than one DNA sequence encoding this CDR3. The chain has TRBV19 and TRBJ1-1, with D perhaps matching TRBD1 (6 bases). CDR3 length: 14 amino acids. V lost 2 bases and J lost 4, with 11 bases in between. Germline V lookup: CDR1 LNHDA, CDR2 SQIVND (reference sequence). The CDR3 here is CASSISGVGTEAFF. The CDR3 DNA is TGTGCCAGTAGTATATCAGGGGTCGGCACTGAAGCTTTCTTT.

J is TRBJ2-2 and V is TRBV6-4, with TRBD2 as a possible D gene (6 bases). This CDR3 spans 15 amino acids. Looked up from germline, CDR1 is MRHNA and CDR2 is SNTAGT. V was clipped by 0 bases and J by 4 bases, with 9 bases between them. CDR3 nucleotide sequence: TGTGCCAGCAGTGACTCGGGACTCCCCACCGGGGAGCTGTTTTTT. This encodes CASSDSGLPTGELFF.

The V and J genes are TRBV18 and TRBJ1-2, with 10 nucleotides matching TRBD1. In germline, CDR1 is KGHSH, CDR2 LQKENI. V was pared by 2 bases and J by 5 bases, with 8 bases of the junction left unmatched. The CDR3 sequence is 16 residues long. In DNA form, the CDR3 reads TGTGCCAGCTCACCAAAGACAGGGGGCGAGGGATATGGCTACACCTTC. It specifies CASSPKTGGEGYGYTF.

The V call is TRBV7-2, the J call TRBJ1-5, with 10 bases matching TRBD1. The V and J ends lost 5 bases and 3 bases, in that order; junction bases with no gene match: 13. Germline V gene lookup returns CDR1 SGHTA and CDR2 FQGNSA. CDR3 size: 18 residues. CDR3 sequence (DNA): TGTGCCAGCAGCCACGACCCGGGACAGGGGCGGTACAATCAGCCCCAGCATTTT. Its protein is CASSHDPGQGRYNQPQHF.

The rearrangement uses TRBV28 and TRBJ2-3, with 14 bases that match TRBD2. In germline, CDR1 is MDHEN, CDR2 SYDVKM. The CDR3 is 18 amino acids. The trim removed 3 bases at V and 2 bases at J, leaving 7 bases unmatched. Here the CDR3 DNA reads TGTGCCAGCAGTTTGTTGGGACTAGCGGGGGCCCCCACAGATACGCAGTATTTT. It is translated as CASSLLGLAGAPTDTQYF.

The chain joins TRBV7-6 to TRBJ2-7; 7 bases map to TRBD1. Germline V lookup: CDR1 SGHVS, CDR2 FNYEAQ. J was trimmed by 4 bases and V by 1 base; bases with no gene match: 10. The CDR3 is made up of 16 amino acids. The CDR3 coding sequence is TGTGCCAGCAGCTTAGAGACTGGACAGGTAGAATACGAGCAGTACTTC. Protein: CASSLETGQVEYEQYF. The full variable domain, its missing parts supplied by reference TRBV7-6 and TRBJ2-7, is GAGVSQSPRYKVTKRGQDVALRCDPISGHVSLYWYRQALGQGPEFLTYFNYEAQQDKSGLPNDRFSAERPEGSISTLTIQRTEQRDSAMYRCASSLETGQVEYEQYFGPGTRLTVT.

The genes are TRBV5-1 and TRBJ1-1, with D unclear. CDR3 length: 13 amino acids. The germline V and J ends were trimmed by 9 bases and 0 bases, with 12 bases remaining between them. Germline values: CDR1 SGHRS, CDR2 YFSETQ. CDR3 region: CATRGRLNTEAFF. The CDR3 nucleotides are TGCGCCACAAGAGGCCGTTTGAACACTGAAGCTTTCTTT.